What follows are 18 T cell receptor beta chains derived from one specimen sequenced in a study of shared clonotypes between healthy human individuals. Profiled with immunoSEQ multiplex PCR; TCRdb holds only in-frame clones, not every one. The sample contains 2,100,000 or so clones, about 94% of which appear only once. Material: naive CD4+ T cells sorted from blood. The sample's subset: CD45RA+ positively selected. The receptors come from a man between 18 and 35 years old in good health.

The chain combines TRBV12-5 with TRBJ1-5; maybe TRBD1 (6 bases). The germline CDR1 and CDR2 sequences are LGHNT and FRNRAP. The germline V and J ends were trimmed by 2 bases and 6 bases, with 17 bases remaining between them. This CDR3 has 16 residues. The CDR3 DNA is TGTGCTAGTGGTTTGAGGTACGGGCAGGGGAGTCAGCCCCAGCATTTT. Translated, it gives CASGLRYGQGSQPQHF.

This chain uses TRBV18 with TRBJ2-2; D is possibly TRBD1 (6 bases). Per germline, CDR1 KGHSH and CDR2 LQKENI. The length of the CDR3 is 16 residues. V lost 6 bases and J 5 bases, leaving 19 bases between the germline ends. The DNA of the CDR3 is TGTGCCAGCTCCCATCGACAGGATTCGGGGACCGGGGAGCTGTTTTTT. It yields the protein CASSHRQDSGTGELFF.

J is TRBJ2-7 and V is TRBV25-1; unclear D gene. The V and J ends lost 1 base and 6 bases respectively, with 13 bases between them. The CDR3 loop spans 14 amino acids. CDR1 and CDR2 (germline): MGHDK, SYGVNS. The CDR3 region is CASSESVGLREQYF. The CDR3, as DNA: TGTGCCAGCAGTGAATCGGTAGGGCTTCGCGAGCAGTACTTC.

The chain links TRBV30 to TRBJ1-4; maybe TRBD1 (6 bases). This CDR3 has 14 amino acids. Germline V gives CDR1 GTSNPN, CDR2 SVGIG (reference sequence). Deletions cut 2 bases from V and 5 bases from J, with 12 bases between. DNA of the CDR3: TGTGCCTGGAGTCAGGGGAAGGGGAATGAAAAACTGTTTTTT. This sequence encodes CAWSQGKGNEKLFF.

The table lists this clone with a few counts. The V call is TRBV7-9, the J call TRBJ2-7; 8 bases line up with TRBD2. CDR3 length equals 15 residues. In germline, CDR1 is SEHNR, CDR2 FQNEAQ (reference sequence). Germline trimming cut 5 bases from V and 3 bases from J; bases unmatched to any gene: 9. CDR3: CASSREREPGYEQYF. CDR3 coding DNA: TGTGCCAGCAGCCGAGAGCGGGAGCCGGGCTACGAGCAGTACTTC.

CDR3 nucleotide sequence: TGTGCCAGCCGGTGGGGGGCCGCTGGGGCCAACGTCCTGACTTTC. Amino acids: CASRWGAAGANVLTF. The J gene is TRBJ2-6, the V gene TRBV6-5; D is possibly TRBD1 or TRBD2 (6 bases each). Germline V CDR1 and CDR2: MNHEY, SVGAGI. The CDR3 is made up of 15 amino acids. Trimming took 8 bases from V and 2 from J, leaving 13 bases between them.

V gene TRBV7-2 combines with J gene TRBJ1-1, with 7 nucleotides matching TRBD1. Germline trimming cut 4 bases from V and 2 bases from J; bases unmatched to any gene: 4. The CDR3 is 14 amino acids. CDR1 and CDR2 from the germline V gene are SGHTA and FQGNSA. The CDR3 nucleotides read TGTGCCAGCAGCTCGGACAGGACAAACACTGAAGCTTTCTTT. Its translation is CASSSDRTNTEAFF.

J is TRBJ1-2 and V is TRBV6-1; TRBD1 matches 9 bases. Germline V lookup: CDR1 MNHNS, CDR2 SASEGT. With V trimmed by 11 bases and J by 5 bases, 12 bases remained unmatched. This CDR3 contains 14 residues. CDR3 in DNA: TGTGCCTGCACGACAGGGGGGTCGACATATGGCTACACCTTC. Amino acid sequence: CACTTGGSTYGYTF.

V is TRBV7-2 and J is TRBJ1-2; the match to TRBD1 covers 7 bases. The junction had 13 bases not matched to a gene; V was cut back by 5 bases and J by 7 bases. The CDR3 sequence is 15 residues long. In germline, CDR1 is SGHTA, CDR2 FQGNSA. CDR3 nucleotides: TGTGCCAGCAGCCCCGCCTCGGGACAGCTACGTGGCTACACCTTC. It translates to CASSPASGQLRGYTF.

Remarks on this clone: Distinct nucleotide sequences in the sample also encode this CDR3. The chain links TRBV19 to TRBJ2-6; 8 bases match TRBD1. The CDR3 consists of 16 residues. Looked up from germline, CDR1 is LNHDA and CDR2 is SQIVND (reference sequence). Trimming removed 3 bases from V and 2 bases from J; junction bases left unmatched: 3. DNA for the CDR3: TGTGCCAGTAGTATCTCAGGGGGCGCTGGGGCCAACGTCCTGACTTTC. Protein sequence: CASSISGGAGANVLTF.

As regards this clone: At the DNA level, this CDR3 is encoded by other sequences in the same sample as well. This chain uses TRBV5-4 with TRBJ2-1; TRBD1 matches 9 bases. Per germline, CDR1 SGHNT and CDR2 YYREEE (reference sequence). The junction had 3 bases not matched to a gene; V was cut back by 4 bases and J by 1 base. The CDR3 loop spans 15 amino acids. The CDR3 loop reads CASSQDRGSYNEQFF. The CDR3 nucleotides read TGTGCCAGCAGCCAGGACAGGGGATCCTACAATGAGCAGTTCTTC.

The J gene is TRBJ2-7, the V gene TRBV7-2; D is unresolved. This CDR3 is built from 15 residues. Germline CDR1 is SGHTA and CDR2 is FQGNSA. The ends were cut back, 1 base at V and 0 bases at J, with 10 bases in the middle. The CDR3: CASSLGVGYSYEQYF. The CDR3 DNA follows: TGTGCCAGCAGCTTAGGCGTTGGCTACTCCTACGAGCAGTACTTC.

J is TRBJ1-2 and V is TRBV19; D not certain. CDR1 and CDR2 from the germline V gene are LNHDA and SQIVND (reference sequence). The V and J ends lost 0 bases and 8 bases respectively, with 13 bases between them. CDR3 size: 14 residues. The CDR3 loop is CASSIDLAKGGYTF. The CDR3 nucleotides are TGTGCCAGTAGTATAGATCTGGCAAAAGGAGGCTACACCTTC.

V gene TRBV5-4 combines with J gene TRBJ2-7; 7 bases fit TRBD1. Germline V gene lookup returns CDR1 SGHNT and CDR2 YYREEE (reference sequence). CDR3 length: 15 residues. Trimming at V came to 1 base and at J to 1 base, leaving 5 bases not matched to a gene. The CDR3 region is CASSLTGVVSYEQYF. The CDR3 nucleotides are TGTGCCAGCAGCTTGACAGGGGTGGTTTCCTACGAGCAGTACTTC. The full variable domain, its missing parts supplied by reference TRBV5-4 and TRBJ2-7, is ETGVTQSPTHLIKTRGQQVTLRCSSQSGHNTVSWYQQALGQGPQFIFQYYREEENGRGNFPPRFSGLQFPNYSSELNVNALELDDSALYLCASSLTGVVSYEQYFGPGTRLTVT.

V and J are TRBV10-3 and TRBJ2-2; 7 bases align to TRBD2. Germline-derived CDR1 and CDR2 are ENHRY and SYGVKD. V trimming: 3 bases; J trimming: 5 bases; junction bases outside the gene matches: 6. This CDR3 region has 15 residues. CDR3 sequence (DNA): TGTGCCATCAGTGACTGGTCGCGGGGGACCGGGGAGCTGTTTTTT. This translates into CAISDWSRGTGELFF.

This clone showed up just a few times. The chain joins TRBV6-1 to TRBJ1-5, with a tentative D call TRBD1 (6 bases). Germline V gene sequence: CDR1 MNHNS, CDR2 SASEGT. V was shortened by 2 bases and J by 6 bases, with 17 bases between the two germline ends. The CDR3 is made up of 16 amino acids. In DNA form, the CDR3 reads TGTGCCAGCAGTGAATGGGGGGGGGCCGTGGGTCAGCCCCAGCATTTT. This gives the protein CASSEWGGAVGQPQHF.

The chain has TRBV4-3 and TRBJ1-1, with 7 bases aligning to TRBD1. The CDR3 contains 16 residues. Germline CDR1 and CDR2: LGHNA and YSLEER. With 0 bases clipped from V and 5 bases from J, the junction kept 9 bases outside the gene matches. In DNA form, the CDR3 reads TGCGCCAGCAGCCAAGATTCGACAGGGCCGAGGACTGAAGCTTTCTTT. It codes for CASSQDSTGPRTEAFF.

This clone was observed once. This chain joins TRBV7-2 and TRBJ2-3; 16 bases map to TRBD2. J lost 1 base, V lost 3 bases, and 7 bases had no gene match. Germline CDR1 SGHTA, CDR2 FQGNSA. The CDR3 totals 19 residues. This chain's CDR3 is CASSFTGTSGGGGTDTQYF. CDR3 coding DNA: TGTGCCAGCAGCTTTACCGGGACTAGCGGGGGGGGAGGCACAGATACGCAGTATTTT.